This record covers a single T cell receptor beta chain. The sample comes from a study of CD8+ T cells in alopecia areata. Study-level background: Affected scalp percentage gauged treated patients' severity.

The treatment: oral pan-JAK inhibitor, 5-10 mg twice daily. From alopecia areata patients, lesional scalp punch biopsies and peripheral blood were collected. RNA extraction and reverse transcription yielded cDNA as sequencing template. Sequencing used immunoSEQ multiplex PCR; TCRdb keeps in-frame clones, though not all of them. This sample has about 280,000 clones, with 58% found just once. The CDR3 extends over 13 amino acids. V trimming: 0 bases; J trimming: 8 bases; junction bases outside the gene matches: 1. This clonotype originated in a human donor with alopecia areata. This chain links TRBV23-1 with TRBJ2-1, with 7 bases aligning to TRBD2. TRBV23-1 counts as an open reading frame of uncertain function. Sequenced material: CD4+ T cells sorted from blood, taken at week 24, from a patient treated with tofacitinib. The CDR3 sequence: CASSQSSGDEQFF. CDR3 nucleotide sequence: TGCGCCAGCAGTCAATCAAGCGGGGATGAGCAGTTCTTC.